The source of this T cell receptor (beta chain) is a study of blood T cell repertoires in COVID-19. Participants, about 18 to 90 years old, spanned around 25 US areas. The CDR3 extends over 14 amino acids. Germline CDR1 reads MGHDK; CDR2 reads SYGVNS. V lost 3 bases, J lost 7 bases, and 10 bases lay in between. Authors' analysis steps: Quantification of nucleated cells was approximated via reference gene primer amplification. Clones were sequenced by immunoSEQ multiplex PCR, and TCRdb holds only the in-frame ones, with some missing. The V and J calls and clone size are taken from that table; D and trimming were inferred from the DNA. The data show around 270,000 clones, 75% to 90% seen once.

The rearrangement links TRBV25-1 to TRBJ1-6; D is uncertain. The sequence was collected from a woman in her thirties or forties who had been exposed to COVID-19. The sample was PBMCs or T cells enriched from blood (not recorded which). CDR3 protein: CASSERTRNSPLHF. CDR3 DNA: TGTGCCAGCAGTGAGCGGACTAGGAATTCACCCCTCCACTTT.